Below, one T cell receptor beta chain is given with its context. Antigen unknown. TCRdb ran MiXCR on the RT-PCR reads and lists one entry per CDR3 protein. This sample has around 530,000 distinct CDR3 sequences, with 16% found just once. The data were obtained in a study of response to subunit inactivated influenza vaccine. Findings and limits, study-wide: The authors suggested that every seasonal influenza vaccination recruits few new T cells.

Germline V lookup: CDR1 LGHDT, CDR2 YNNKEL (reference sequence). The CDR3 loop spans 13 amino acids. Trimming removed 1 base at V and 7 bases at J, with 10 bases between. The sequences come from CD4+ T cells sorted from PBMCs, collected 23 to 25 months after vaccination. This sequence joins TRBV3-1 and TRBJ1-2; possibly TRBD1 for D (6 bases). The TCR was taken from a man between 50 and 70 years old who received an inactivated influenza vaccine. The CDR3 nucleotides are TGTGCCAGCAGCCAAGGGGGGCGCCTTGGCTACACCTTC. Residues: CASSQGGRLGYTF.